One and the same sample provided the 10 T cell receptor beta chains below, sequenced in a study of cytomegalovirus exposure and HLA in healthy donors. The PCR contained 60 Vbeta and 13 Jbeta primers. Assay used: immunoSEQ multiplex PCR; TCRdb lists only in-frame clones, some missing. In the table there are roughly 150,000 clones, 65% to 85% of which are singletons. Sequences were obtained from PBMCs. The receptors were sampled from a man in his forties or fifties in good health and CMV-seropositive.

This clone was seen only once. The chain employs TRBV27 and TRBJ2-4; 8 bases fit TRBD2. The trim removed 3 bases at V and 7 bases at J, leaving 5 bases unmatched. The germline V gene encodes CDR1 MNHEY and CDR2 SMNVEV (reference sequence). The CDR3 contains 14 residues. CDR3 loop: CASSFGGAPNIQYF. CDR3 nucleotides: TGTGCCAGCAGTTTCGGGGGGGCTCCGAACATTCAGTACTTC.

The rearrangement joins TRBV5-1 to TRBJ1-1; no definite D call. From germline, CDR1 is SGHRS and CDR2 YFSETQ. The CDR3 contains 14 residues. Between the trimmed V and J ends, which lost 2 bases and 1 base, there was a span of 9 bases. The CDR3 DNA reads TGCGCCAGCAGCTTCTCGGGGTCGAACACTGAAGCTTTCTTT. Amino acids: CASSFSGSNTEAFF.

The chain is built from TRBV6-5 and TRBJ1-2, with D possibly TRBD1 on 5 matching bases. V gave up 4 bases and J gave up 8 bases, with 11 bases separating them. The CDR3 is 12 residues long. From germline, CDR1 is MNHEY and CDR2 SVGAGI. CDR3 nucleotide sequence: TGTGCCAGCAGTTTGGGGGGTCGGGGCTACACCTTC. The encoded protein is CASSLGGRGYTF.

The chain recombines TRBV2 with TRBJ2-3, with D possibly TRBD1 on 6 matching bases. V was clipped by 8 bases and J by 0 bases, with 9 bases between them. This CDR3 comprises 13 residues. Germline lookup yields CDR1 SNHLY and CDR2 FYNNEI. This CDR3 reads CASGQYSTDTQYF. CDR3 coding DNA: TGTGCCAGCGGACAGTATAGCACAGATACGCAGTATTTT. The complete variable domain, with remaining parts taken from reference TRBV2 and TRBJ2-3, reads EPEVTQTPSHQVTQMGQEVILRCVPISNHLYFYWYRQILGQKVEFLVSFYNNEISEKSEIFDDQFSVERPDGSNFTLKIRSTKLEDSAMYFCASGQYSTDTQYFGPGTRLTVL.

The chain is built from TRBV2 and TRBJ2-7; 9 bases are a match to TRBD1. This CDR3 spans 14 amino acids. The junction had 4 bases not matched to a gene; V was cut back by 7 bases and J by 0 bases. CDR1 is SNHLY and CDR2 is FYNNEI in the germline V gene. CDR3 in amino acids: CASNPGQGSYEQYF. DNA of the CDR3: TGTGCCAGCAACCCGGGACAGGGCTCCTACGAGCAGTACTTC. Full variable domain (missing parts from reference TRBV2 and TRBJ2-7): EPEVTQTPSHQVTQMGQEVILRCVPISNHLYFYWYRQILGQKVEFLVSFYNNEISEKSEIFDDQFSVERPDGSNFTLKIRSTKLEDSAMYFCASNPGQGSYEQYFGPGTRLTVT.

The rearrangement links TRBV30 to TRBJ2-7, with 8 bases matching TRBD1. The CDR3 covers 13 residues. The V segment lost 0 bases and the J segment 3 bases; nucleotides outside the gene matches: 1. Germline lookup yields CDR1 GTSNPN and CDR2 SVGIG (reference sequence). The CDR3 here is CAWSVGQGYEQYF. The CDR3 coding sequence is TGTGCCTGGAGTGTAGGACAGGGCTACGAGCAGTACTTC.

As DNA, the CDR3 is TGTGCCAGCAGCCCGGGACAGGGGGCTCGCACAGATACGCAGTATTTT. It codes for CASSPGQGARTDTQYF. The chain couples TRBV14 to TRBJ2-3; TRBD1 agrees at 12 bases. CDR3 length: 16 amino acids. The germline CDR1 and CDR2 sequences are SGHDN and FVKESK. The trim removed 4 bases at V and 1 base at J, leaving 3 bases unmatched.

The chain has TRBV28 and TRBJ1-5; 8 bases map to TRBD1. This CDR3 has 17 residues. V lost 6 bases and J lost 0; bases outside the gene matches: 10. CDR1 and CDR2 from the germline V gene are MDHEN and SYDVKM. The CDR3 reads CASRLAGDRYSNQPQHF. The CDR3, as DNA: TGTGCCAGCAGACTCGCCGGGGACAGGTATAGCAATCAGCCCCAGCATTTT.

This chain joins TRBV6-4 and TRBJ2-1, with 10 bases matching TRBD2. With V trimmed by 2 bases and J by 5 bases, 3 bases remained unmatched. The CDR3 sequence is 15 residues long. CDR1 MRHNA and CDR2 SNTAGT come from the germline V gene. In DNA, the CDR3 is TGTGCCAGCAGTGACGGGACTAGCGACCACAATGAGCAGTTCTTC. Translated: CASSDGTSDHNEQFF.

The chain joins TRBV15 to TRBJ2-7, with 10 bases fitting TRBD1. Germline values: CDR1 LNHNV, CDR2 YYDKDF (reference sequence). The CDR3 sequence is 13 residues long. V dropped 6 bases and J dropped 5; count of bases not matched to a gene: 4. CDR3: CATRDRGNHEQYF. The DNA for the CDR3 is TGTGCCACCAGGGACAGGGGGAACCACGAGCAGTACTTC.